The entry below describes one T cell receptor (beta chain). What it recognizes is unknown. The sample belongs to a study of T cell responses to AZD1222 COVID-19 vaccine. Findings of the study overall: Sampling that yielded the repertoires occurred only after the peak T cell response.

Repertoires were generated with immunoSEQ multiplex PCR, while TCRdb's copy carries only in-frame clones and drops some. The sample has around 130,000 clones; 80% to 90% are singletons. V lost 5 bases, J lost 10 bases, and 15 bases lay in between. Germline V gives CDR1 SNHLY, CDR2 FYNNEI. The length of the CDR3 is 13 residues. The V and J genes are TRBV2 and TRBJ2-1; D gene uncertain. The material sequenced was peripheral blood, taken on day 0 of AZD1222 vaccination. This receptor was obtained from an adult in good health. CDR3 sequence: CASSRWPNEEQFF. In nucleotides, the CDR3 is TGTGCCAGCAGTCGCTGGCCCAATGAGGAGCAGTTCTTC. Combining the CDR3 with reference TRBV2 and TRBJ2-1 gives the whole variable domain EPEVTQTPSHQVTQMGQEVILRCVPISNHLYFYWYRQILGQKVEFLVSFYNNEISEKSEIFDDQFSVERPDGSNFTLKIRSTKLEDSAMYFCASSRWPNEEQFFGPGTRLTVL.